The 15 T cell receptor beta chains presented below share a single source sample, sequenced in a study of cytomegalovirus exposure and HLA in healthy donors. 13 Jbeta primers and 60 Vbeta primers were used for the PCR. Assay used: immunoSEQ multiplex PCR; TCRdb lists only in-frame clones, some missing. The table records 200,000 to 250,000 clones, 77% of them present only once. Sequenced material: PBMCs. Receptors originate from a woman in her fifties or sixties in good health and CMV-seropositive.

This chain joins TRBV11-2 and TRBJ2-4; 7 bases align to TRBD1. V trimming: 4 bases; J trimming: 7 bases; junction bases outside the gene matches: 13. This CDR3 comprises 16 residues. Per the germline V gene, CDR1 is SGHAT and CDR2 is FQNNGV. The CDR3 protein is CASSSIQGSTGNIQYF. The CDR3 DNA follows: TGTGCCAGCAGCTCAATACAGGGGTCAACTGGGAACATTCAGTACTTC.

This chain joins TRBV10-1 and TRBJ1-1; D is perhaps TRBD1 (6 bases). V gave up 6 bases and J gave up 3 bases, with 11 bases separating them. The CDR3 extends over 13 amino acids. CDR1 is WNHNN and CDR2 is SYGVQD in the germline V gene (reference sequence). CDR3 amino acids: CASSTGLYTEAFF. The CDR3 nucleotides are TGCGCCAGCAGCACAGGGTTATACACTGAAGCTTTCTTT.

This clone was seen a handful of times. This sequence joins TRBV9 and TRBJ1-1; 11 nucleotides line up with TRBD1. CDR3 size: 15 residues. Germline V gene sequence: CDR1 SGDLS, CDR2 YYNGEE. V was clipped by 0 bases and J by 4 bases; unmatched bases: 2. The CDR3 loop is CASSVVGTGGTEAFF. The CDR3, as DNA: TGTGCCAGCAGCGTAGTGGGGACAGGGGGCACTGAAGCTTTCTTT.

This chain joins TRBV9 and TRBJ2-3, with D perhaps TRBD2 (6 bases). From germline, CDR1 is SGDLS and CDR2 YYNGEE. Trimming pared 2 bases from V and 5 bases from J, leaving 15 bases between. The CDR3 length is 15 residues. The CDR3 DNA follows: TGTGCCAGCAGCGTTTGGTCGGGAGTCAAAGATACGCAGTATTTT. Translating gives CASSVWSGVKDTQYF.

V gene TRBV5-4 combines with J gene TRBJ2-7; TRBD1 is a possible D gene (5 bases). The CDR3 extends over 14 amino acids. Germline assignment: CDR1 SGHNT and CDR2 YYREEE (reference sequence). With 2 bases removed from V and 4 bases from J, the gap between germline ends came to 13 bases. The CDR3 region is CASSFNAGMYEQYF. CDR3 bases: TGTGCCAGCAGCTTTAACGCAGGGATGTACGAGCAGTACTTC.

Only one count was recorded for this clone. This sequence joins TRBV6-5 and TRBJ2-7, with 7 bases matching TRBD2. Germline CDR1 MNHEY, CDR2 SVGAGI. The CDR3 is 15 amino acids. The junction had 4 bases not matched to a gene; V was cut back by 0 bases and J by 2 bases. The CDR3 bases are TGTGCCAGCAGTTACTCAGGAGCGGGGCCCTACGAGCAGTACTTC. Translated: CASSYSGAGPYEQYF.

V usage is TRBV5-8 and J usage is TRBJ1-4, with a weak D call TRBD1 (5 bases). Trimming cost V 4 bases and J 5 bases, with 9 bases left between them. Per the germline V gene, CDR1 is SGHTS and CDR2 is YDEGEE. This CDR3 contains 13 residues. CDR3: CASSRQLNEKLFF. Here the CDR3 DNA reads TGTGCCAGCAGCAGACAGCTAAATGAAAAACTGTTTTTT.

V gene TRBV4-2 combines with J gene TRBJ1-2; D ambiguous. CDR1 LGHNA and CDR2 YNFKEQ come from the germline V gene. This CDR3 comprises 15 residues. V lost 0 bases and J lost 2, with 10 bases in between. The CDR3 region has the DNA TGTGCCAGCAGCCAAGAGGGAGGATCCAACTATGGCTACACCTTC. This codes for CASSQEGGSNYGYTF.

This chain uses TRBV7-8 with TRBJ1-3, with D unclear. The V and J ends lost 6 bases and 0 bases respectively, with 18 bases between them. The CDR3 has 17 residues. Germline CDR1 is SGHVS and CDR2 is FQNEAQ. Here the CDR3 DNA reads TGTGCCAGCAGTAAGGATGGGCCTCAATTCTCTGGAAACACCATATATTTT. It encodes CASSKDGPQFSGNTIYF.

The V gene is TRBV29-1, the J gene TRBJ2-5; D gene uncertain. V was trimmed by 3 bases and J by 2 bases, leaving 10 bases between them. The CDR3 contains 13 residues. Germline CDR1 is SQVTM and CDR2 is ANQGSEA. The CDR3 DNA follows: TGCAGCGTTGAGTCCACAACACAAGAGACCCAGTACTTC. This sequence encodes CSVESTTQETQYF. The whole variable domain, filled in from reference TRBV29-1 and TRBJ2-5, reads SAVISQKPSRDICQRGTSLTIQCQVDSQVTMMFWYRQQPGQSLTLIATANQGSEATYESGFVIDKFPISRPNLTFSTLTVSNMSPEDSSIYLCSVESTTQETQYFGPGTRLLVL.

This clone has just one count. The V call is TRBV5-6, the J call TRBJ2-5; a possible D gene is TRBD2 (7 bases). The assigned J gene may be wrong: the sequence end matches TRBJ2-7 better. CDR1 and CDR2 (germline): SGHDT, YYEEEE. This CDR3 has 16 residues. This CDR3 is CASSTLGGAFNYEQYF. The CDR3 DNA reads TGTGCCAGCAGCACATTAGGGGGGGCCTTTAATTACGAGCAGTACTTC.

This chain connects TRBV10-3 to TRBJ1-5; D perhaps matches TRBD1 (6 bases). The CDR3 has 15 residues. Between the trimmed V and J ends, which lost 3 bases and 5 bases, there was a span of 14 bases. CDR1 ENHRY and CDR2 SYGVKD come from the germline V gene. The CDR3 region is CAISDSDRSYQPQHF. The CDR3 bases are TGTGCCATCAGTGACTCGGACAGAAGTTATCAGCCCCAGCATTTT.

The chain is built from TRBV5-1 and TRBJ1-1; possibly TRBD1 for D (5 bases). The CDR3 sequence is 13 residues long. The ends were cut back, 4 bases at V and 5 bases at J, with 12 bases in the middle. CDR1 and CDR2 (germline): SGHRS, YFSETQ. This chain's CDR3 is CASSETDSTEAFF. In DNA, the CDR3 is TGCGCCAGCAGCGAGACCGACAGTACTGAAGCTTTCTTT.

This chain links TRBV6-5 with TRBJ2-5; tentative D call: TRBD1 (5 bases). Trimming cost V 6 bases and J 2 bases, with 10 bases left between them. The CDR3 covers 13 residues. CDR1 is MNHEY, CDR2 SVGAGI, per germline. The CDR3 is CASRPQGQETQYF. The CDR3 DNA follows: TGTGCCAGCAGGCCGCAGGGACAAGAGACCCAGTACTTC.

This clone has only one observation. The V call is TRBV15, the J call TRBJ2-7; 8 bases agree with TRBD2. The CDR3 is made up of 15 amino acids. V lost 2 bases, J lost 6 bases, and 9 bases stayed unmatched. Per the germline V gene, CDR1 is LNHNV and CDR2 is YYDKDF (reference sequence). The CDR3 bases are TGTGCCACCAGCAGAACCGGGACTAGGATCCGCGAGCAGTACTTC. It encodes CATSRTGTRIREQYF.